Listed below are T cell receptor beta chains from one sample, sequenced in a study of cytomegalovirus exposure and HLA in healthy donors. The method was immunoSEQ multiplex PCR; TCRdb's version includes in-frame clones alone and lacks a portion of them. The sample table includes roughly 69,000 clones. Specimen: PBMCs. The receptors originated from a woman aged 25 to 39 in good health and CMV-seronegative. Both conserved end residues are part of each CDR3.

CDR3 protein | J gene | V gene
CASSEALRSDTQYF | TRBJ2-3 | TRBV6-1
CASSIREVDGYTF | TRBJ1-2 | TRBV18
CASSRPGGRLNGYTF | TRBJ1-2 | TRBV4-1
CATSRQIEQFF | TRBJ2-1 | TRBV15
CASSSSAGREQYF | TRBJ2-7 | TRBV7-7
CAWSTGDPYEQYF | TRBJ2-7 | TRBV30
CASSVRKGGYEQYF | TRBJ2-7 | TRBV2
CASSPYDSVNEQFF | TRBJ2-1 | TRBV18
CASSVGTERDEKLFF | TRBJ1-4 | TRBV9
CASSLGLLSNQPQHF | TRBJ1-5 | TRBV11-2
CASSFGQTGGLRKPQHF | TRBJ1-5 | TRBV7-8
CSVSTGSNQPQHF | TRBJ1-5 | TRBV29-1
CASMHGTIGGPYEQYF | TRBJ2-7 | TRBV5-1
CASSKTASNTEAFF | TRBJ1-1 | TRBV19
CASSTGLAGGSETQYF | TRBJ2-5 | TRBV7-2
CASSVGGRGPDEQYF | TRBJ2-7 | TRBV9
CASSQITQGMRDGYTF | TRBJ1-2 | TRBV11-2
CASIGGETQYF | TRBJ2-5 | TRBV27
CASSPDRGNGYTF | TRBJ1-2 | TRBV9
CASSLIPPSGGNEQFF | TRBJ2-1 | TRBV5-1
CASSATKTGGNTEAFF | TRBJ1-1 | TRBV2